This TCR beta chain was found in a study of OX40 agonist ivuxolimab in advanced cancers. Study overall: A male proportion of about 84% was recorded, with mean age approximately 57 years and range about 20 to 79. Patients achieving partial responses numbered three: one hepatocellular carcinoma case and two cutaneous melanoma cases.

Sequenced by immunoSEQ multiplex PCR; TCRdb stores in-frame clones only, minus some. The table has around 33,000 clones, over 85% seen once. Regarding the study as a whole: There were also nonresponders showing low normalized T-cell clonal expansion.

Concerning this clone itself: The antigen remains unidentified.

The receptor comes from an adult with an advanced solid tumor such as melanoma, head and neck, liver or kidney cancer. The sample in question was CD4+ or CD8+ T cells sorted from blood, obtained in a trial of the OX40 agonist ivuxolimab.

DNA for the CDR3: TGTGCCAGCAGCTTAGAGGGCCATACGCAGTATTTT. It encodes CASSLEGHTQYF. The J gene is TRBJ2-3, the V gene TRBV11-3; D not certain. Per germline, CDR1 SGHNT and CDR2 YENEEA. V lost 0 bases to trimming and J lost 7 bases, with 5 bases between them. This CDR3 region has 12 residues.